This passage covers 3 T cell receptor beta chains from one sample sequenced in a study of blood T cell repertoires in COVID-19. Data came from immunoSEQ multiplex PCR; TCRdb stores just in-frame clones and leaves some out. The table includes fewer than 400,000 clones, approximately 90% detected once. The sample comprised PBMCs or T cells enriched from blood (not recorded which). The source of these receptors is a woman in her forties or fifties who had recovered from COVID-19.

The V gene is TRBV12-3 or TRBV12-4, the J gene TRBJ1-1, with D tentatively TRBD1 (5 bases). The CDR3 totals 13 residues. Trimming left V 6 bases short and J 2 bases short, with 10 bases between. The CDR3 reads CASSPGINTEAFF. The CDR3 DNA reads as TGTGCCAGCAGCCCAGGGATAAACACTGAAGCTTTCTTT.

This chain connects TRBV5-6 to TRBJ1-2; D might be TRBD1 (5 bases). Germline V lookup: CDR1 SGHDT, CDR2 YYEEEE. The CDR3 consists of 15 residues. V was clipped by 4 bases and J by 4 bases, with 17 bases between them. CDR3 coding DNA: TGTGCCAGCAGCCCTACGGCGGGGGAGGGCTATGGCTACACCTTC. Amino acid sequence: CASSPTAGEGYGYTF.

The chain is built from TRBV7-2 and TRBJ1-1; D gene unclear. The CDR3 is 12 residues long. From germline, CDR1 is SGHTA and CDR2 FQGNSA. Trimming took 1 base from V and 7 from J, leaving 7 bases between them. DNA for the CDR3: TGTGCCAGCAGCTTAGGAGGTTTTGAAGCTTTCTTT. Its protein is CASSLGGFEAFF. The whole variable domain, filled in from reference TRBV7-2 and TRBJ1-1, reads GAGVSQSPSNKVTEKGKDVELRCDPISGHTALYWYRQSLGQGLEFLIYFQGNSAPDKSGLPSDRFSAERTGGSVSTLTIQRTQQEDSAVYLCASSLGGFEAFFGQGTRLTVV.